These 21 T cell receptor beta chains share one sample of origin, sequenced in a study of T-cell reconstitution after alpha-beta-depleted transplantation in children. Preparation of the TCRbeta library was carried out with unique molecular identifiers. TCRdb ran MiXCR on the PCR reads and lists one entry per CDR3 protein. Found here are hundreds of thousands of distinct CDR3 sequences, more than 20% of them singletons; the top ten hold more than 4.5%. Sequences were derived from PBMCs, mostly from graft donor cells, sampled 360 days after TCRalphabeta/CD19-depleted stem cell transplant. Receptors were obtained from a female patient aged 2-10 years who had a stem cell transplant for congenital amegakaryocytic thrombocytopenia, so the T cells may come from the graft donor.

The V call is TRBV7-8, the J call TRBJ2-7; D is tentatively TRBD1 or TRBD2 (5 bases each). In germline, CDR1 is SGHVS, CDR2 FQNEAQ. This CDR3 contains 17 residues. Trimming shortened V by 3 bases and J by 4 bases, and 22 bases separated the two germline ends. The CDR3 DNA follows: TGTGCCAGCAGCTTTTGGGCCGGGACCCCAAGCGAATACGAGCAGTACTTC. Translated: CASSFWAGTPSEYEQYF. Full variable domain (missing parts from reference TRBV7-8 and TRBJ2-7): GAGVSQSPRYKVAKRGQDVALRCDPISGHVSLFWYQQALGQGPEFLTYFQNEAQLDKSGLPSDRFFAERPEGSVSTLKIQRTQQEDSAVYLCASSFWAGTPSEYEQYFGPGTRLTVT.

This clonotype occurred a few times. The CDR3 nucleotides are TGTGCCAGCAGCCGTGCTGGGGCCAACGTCCTGACTTTC. Translated, it gives CASSRAGANVLTF. V and J are TRBV5-4 and TRBJ2-6; D gene unclear. The V end was cut by 4 bases, the J end by 2 bases, with 4 bases between. This CDR3 spans 13 amino acids. Germline V lookup: CDR1 SGHNT, CDR2 YYREEE (reference sequence).

This clonotype was seen a few times. V is TRBV11-2 and J is TRBJ2-1; no clear D gene. This CDR3 is 15 amino acids long. Trimming pared 5 bases from V and 4 bases from J, leaving 15 bases between. Germline CDR1 is SGHAT and CDR2 is FQNNGV. This CDR3 reads CASSLSSTPYNEQFF. CDR3 DNA sequence: TGTGCCAGCAGCCTGTCTTCCACACCTTACAATGAGCAGTTCTTC.

The rearrangement uses TRBV12-3 or TRBV12-4 and TRBJ2-2; possible D gene TRBD2, 5 bases. V lost 5 bases, J lost 0 bases, and 13 bases lay in between. The CDR3 extends over 16 amino acids. CDR3 sequence: CASSPLAPANTGELFF. The CDR3 DNA reads TGTGCCAGCAGTCCTCTAGCTCCTGCGAACACCGGGGAGCTGTTTTTT.

This clonotype was observed a few times. J is TRBJ2-3 and V is TRBV20-1, with D tentatively TRBD2 (5 bases). V was pared by 0 bases and J by 4 bases, with 14 bases between. Looked up from germline, CDR1 is DFQATT and CDR2 is SNEGSKA (reference sequence). The CDR3 runs to 15 residues. This CDR3 is CSARDILKGADTQYF. The CDR3 DNA sequence: TGCAGTGCTAGAGATATTTTAAAGGGAGCAGATACGCAGTATTTT.

The chain is built from TRBV7-9 and TRBJ2-7, with 11 bases identical to TRBD2. Germline CDR1 is SEHNR and CDR2 is FQNEAQ (reference sequence). The J segment lost 4 bases and the V segment lost 2 bases, leaving 7 bases of the junction unmatched. CDR3 size: 16 residues. The DNA for the CDR3 is TGTGCCAGCAGCTTAACCCCCGTAGCGGGGGGGTACGAGCAGTACTTC. Protein sequence: CASSLTPVAGGYEQYF.

CDR3 in amino acids: CASSLISHLQGDFSYEQYF. CDR3 nucleotide sequence: TGTGCCAGCAGCTTGATCAGTCACTTACAGGGGGATTTCTCCTACGAGCAGTACTTC. This chain links TRBV5-6 with TRBJ2-7; 8 bases align to TRBD1. The germline V gene has CDR1 SGHDT and CDR2 YYEEEE. V was pared by 1 base and J by 0 bases, with 15 bases of the junction left unmatched. This CDR3 comprises 19 residues.

This clonotype was seen many times. The gene calls are TRBV12-3 or TRBV12-4 and TRBJ2-5; D is unclear. V dropped 5 bases and J dropped 2 bases, with 12 bases sitting between them. CDR3 length: 14 residues. The CDR3 bases are TGTGCCAGCAGTCCTGACGGGCCTCAAGAGACCCAGTACTTC. Protein product: CASSPDGPQETQYF.

The chain uses TRBV28 and TRBJ1-1; D possibly corresponds to TRBD1 (5 bases). The CDR3 consists of 11 residues. Trimming removed 3 bases from V and 9 bases from J, with 8 bases in between. The germline V gene encodes CDR1 MDHEN and CDR2 SYDVKM. This CDR3 reads CASSFRQKAFF. The CDR3 coding sequence is TGTGCCAGCAGTTTTAGACAGAAAGCTTTCTTT.

This chain uses TRBV7-9 with TRBJ2-3; 10 nucleotides match TRBD2. CDR3 size: 16 residues. The ends lost 5 bases at V and 6 bases at J; junction bases unmatched: 11. Per germline, CDR1 SEHNR and CDR2 FQNEAQ (reference sequence). CDR3 residues: CASSPGLALVTDTQYF. The CDR3 DNA sequence: TGTGCCAGCAGCCCGGGACTAGCGTTGGTAACGGATACGCAGTATTTT.

CDR3: CSARLAGQETQYF. The CDR3, as DNA: TGCAGTGCTCGACTAGCGGGCCAAGAGACCCAGTACTTC. The V call is TRBV20-1, the J call TRBJ2-5; 10 nucleotides align to TRBD2. V trimming: 5 bases; J trimming: 1 base; junction bases outside the gene matches: 1. Germline V gene lookup returns CDR1 DFQATT and CDR2 SNEGSKA (reference sequence). The CDR3 has 13 amino acids.

CDR3 DNA: TGTGCCAGTAGTGTCGAGAGGACTAGCGGGAGGAATGAGCAGTTCTTC. It codes for CASSVERTSGRNEQFF. The gene calls are TRBV19 and TRBJ2-1; 14 nucleotides agree with TRBD2. V was pared by 5 bases and J by 7 bases, with 7 bases of the junction left unmatched. Germline CDR1 reads LNHDA; CDR2 reads SQIVND (reference sequence). The CDR3 spans 16 residues.

V and J are TRBV20-1 and TRBJ1-2; 7 bases are a match to TRBD1. Trimming took 5 bases from V and 5 from J; bases not matched to a gene: 8. The CDR3 runs to 13 residues. Looked up from germline, CDR1 is DFQATT and CDR2 is SNEGSKA (reference sequence). The CDR3 nucleotides are TGCAGTGCTGACCAGACAGGGTGGTATGGCTACACCTTC. It is translated as CSADQTGWYGYTF.

The chain is built from TRBV21-1 and TRBJ2-5. TRBV21-1 corresponds to a pseudogene. CDR3 length: 15 amino acids. CDR3 DNA sequence: TGTGCCAGCAGCAAAGAATCCAGGGTCCAAGAGACCCAGTACTTC. Its protein product is CASSKESRVQETQYF.

This clonotype was counted ten times or more. The chain has TRBV12-3 or TRBV12-4 and TRBJ2-1, with 12 bases fitting TRBD2. V shed 7 bases, J shed 10 bases, and the junction held 5 bases outside the gene matches. This CDR3 has 13 amino acids. DNA for the CDR3: TGTGCCAGCACCCCTAGCGGGAGGGGGGAGCAGTTCTTC. Translated: CASTPSGRGEQFF.

This clonotype was found a few times. This chain uses TRBV12-3 or TRBV12-4 with TRBJ1-6; D unclear. V was cut by 6 bases and J by 0 bases, with 12 bases left in between. There are 16 residues in the CDR3. The CDR3 nucleotides read TGTGCCAGCAGCCCCGGACCGAGCTCCTATAATTCACCCCTCCACTTT. Translation gives CASSPGPSSYNSPLHF.

This clonotype turned up a few times. The chain recombines TRBV18 with TRBJ2-7; D ambiguous. The germline V gene encodes CDR1 KGHSH and CDR2 LQKENI. This CDR3 has 12 residues. V lost 5 bases, J lost 4 bases, and 9 bases lay in between. The CDR3 nucleotides read TGTGCCAGCTCAGAGTCTCCTTACGAGCAGTACTTC. This gives the protein CASSESPYEQYF.

This clonotype was detected a few times. CDR3 in DNA: TGCGCCAGCAGCCAATTTGGGGGCGGCTATGGCTACACCTTC. Amino acids: CASSQFGGGYGYTF. The chain joins TRBV4-1 to TRBJ1-2, with TRBD1 as a possible D gene (6 bases). This CDR3 spans 14 amino acids. Trimming pared 2 bases from V and 4 bases from J, leaving 11 bases between. Germline V CDR1 and CDR2: MGHRA, YSYEKL.

This clonotype was picked up one time. The chain recombines TRBV2 with TRBJ2-1, with 7 positions matching TRBD1. The CDR3 contains 13 residues. Losses at the gene ends were 10 bases for V and 8 bases for J; bases not matched to a gene: 11. Germline V gives CDR1 SNHLY, CDR2 FYNNEI. The CDR3: CANNRQGSDEQFF. The CDR3 DNA reads TGTGCCAACAATCGACAGGGCAGCGATGAGCAGTTCTTC.

The chain uses TRBV6-2 or TRBV6-3 and TRBJ2-1; D not resolved. V dropped 2 bases and J dropped 8 bases, with 13 bases sitting between them. Looked up from germline, CDR1 is MNHEY and CDR2 is SVGEGT. This CDR3 contains 14 residues. CDR3 in amino acids: CASSYGAGGYEQFF. For the CDR3, the DNA is TGTGCCAGCAGTTACGGCGCTGGCGGCTATGAGCAGTTCTTC.

The rearrangement joins TRBV7-2 to TRBJ2-2, with 10 positions matching TRBD2. The CDR3 contains 16 residues. Losses at the gene ends were 1 base for V and 6 bases for J; bases not matched to a gene: 5. The germline V gene encodes CDR1 SGHTA and CDR2 FQGNSA. The CDR3 nucleotides read TGTGCCAGCAGCTTAGAGCAAGCGGGAGGGTCCGGGGAGCTGTTTTTT. It translates to CASSLEQAGGSGELFF.